The clone carrying this TCR beta chain was seen once. The table came from immunoSEQ multiplex PCR; TCRdb's copy has only in-frame clones and leaves some out. The table has approximately 170,000 clones, around 90% seen once. The CDR3 is 16 residues long. Trimming took off 3 bases at V and 4 bases at J, with 16 bases between the two ends. Germline-derived CDR1 and CDR2 are LGHNA and YSLEER. The entry originates in a study of control samples from healthy donors and cancer patients. The sequenced sample consisted of blood. This receptor was obtained from a young man in good health. The chain uses TRBV4-3 and TRBJ1-3; perhaps TRBD1 as D (6 bases). The CDR3 here is CASSQGLGQIGNTIYF. As DNA, the CDR3 is TGCGCCAGCAGCCAGGGCTTAGGACAGATAGGAAACACCATATATTTT.